Listed here are 27 T cell receptor beta chains from one sample, sequenced in a study of sequential checkpoint blockade in melanoma. Treatment meaning: randomized to nivolumab then ipilimumab (arm A) or the reverse (arm B). Repertoires were generated with immunoSEQ multiplex PCR, while TCRdb's copy carries only in-frame clones and drops some. The repertoire includes about 18,000 clones, about 28% of them detected once, and more than 5.5% sits in the top ten. The sample consisted of tumor tissue (inferred from file names), taken from a patient given nivolumab and ipilimumab in sequence. These receptors came from a human donor with melanoma.

This clone appeared once. The chain combines TRBV16 with TRBJ1-6; 9 bases are shared with TRBD1. V shed 0 bases, J shed 7 bases, and the junction held 10 bases outside the gene matches. The CDR3 is made up of 18 amino acids. Germline lookup yields CDR1 KGHSY and CDR2 FQNENV. CDR3 sequence: CASSQSGTGRHGNSPLHF. The CDR3 DNA reads TGTGCCAGCAGCCAATCGGGGACAGGGAGGCACGGCAATTCACCCCTCCACTTT.

Only a few counts were recorded for this clone. The V and J genes are TRBV12-5 and TRBJ2-7; D remains ambiguous. CDR3 length: 13 amino acids. The germline CDR1 and CDR2 sequences are LGHNT and FRNRAP. The CDR3 here is CASSPGYSYEQYF. As DNA, the CDR3 is TGTGCCAGCTCCCCAGGCTATTCCTACGAGCAGTACTTC. Drawing the rest from reference TRBV12-5 and TRBJ2-7, the complete variable domain is DARVTQTPRHKVTEMGQEVTMRCQPILGHNTVFWYRQTMMQGLELLAYFRNRAPLDDSGMPKDRFSAEMPDATLATLKIQPSEPRDSAVYFCASSPGYSYEQYFGPGTRLTVT.

This clone showed up just a few times. The rearrangement joins TRBV6-8 to TRBJ2-7; 9 bases map to TRBD1. The ends lost 6 bases at V and 5 bases at J; junction bases unmatched: 8. Germline-derived CDR1 and CDR2 are MNHGY and SAAAGT. CDR3 size: 14 residues. The CDR3, as DNA: TGTGCCAGCAGCCACAGGGGGCTAGAGGACGAGCAGTACTTC. Encoded protein: CASSHRGLEDEQYF.

The V call is TRBV28, the J call TRBJ1-2; no reliable D call. Germline CDR1 and CDR2: MDHEN and SYDVKM. The V end lost 2 bases, the J end lost 8 bases, and 9 bases lay between the germline ends. The CDR3 spans 12 residues. The CDR3 loop reads CASSLTSWGYTF. The DNA of the CDR3 is TGTGCCAGCAGTTTAACCAGCTGGGGCTACACCTTC.

The chain is built from TRBV6-8 and TRBJ2-7; 9 nucleotides match TRBD1. This CDR3 spans 17 amino acids. Per the germline V gene, CDR1 is MNHGY and CDR2 is SAAAGT. Germline trimming cut 6 bases from V and 6 bases from J; bases unmatched to any gene: 18. In nucleotides, the CDR3 is TGTGCCAGCAGCCAAAGCCTGACAGGGGGACTCTCACTCGAGCAGTACTTC. As protein: CASSQSLTGGLSLEQYF.

Many counts were recorded for this clone. The rearrangement joins TRBV11-3 to TRBJ1-2, with D uncertain. CDR3 length equals 15 residues. Per the germline V gene, CDR1 is SGHNT and CDR2 is YENEEA. V dropped 4 bases and J dropped 2 bases, with 14 bases sitting between them. The CDR3 protein is CASSSRGEGNYGYTF. CDR3 DNA sequence: TGTGCCAGCAGCTCCCGCGGGGAGGGAAACTATGGCTACACCTTC.

The rearrangement uses TRBV11-3 and TRBJ2-7; 8 bases map to TRBD2. The CDR3 runs to 16 residues. With V trimmed by 3 bases and J by 2 bases, 9 bases remained unmatched. Looked up from germline, CDR1 is SGHNT and CDR2 is YENEEA. The CDR3 sequence is CASSLVDGGRTYEQYF. Here the CDR3 DNA reads TGTGCCAGCAGCTTGGTGGATGGCGGGAGGACCTACGAGCAGTACTTC.

V usage is TRBV5-1 and J usage is TRBJ2-7; D gene unclear. CDR1 and CDR2 from the germline V gene are SGHRS and YFSETQ. The CDR3 is made up of 15 amino acids. The V end was cut by 0 bases, the J end by 2 bases, with 12 bases between. DNA of the CDR3: TGCGCCAGCAGCTTGGTTGGAAGCCCGACCTACGAGCAGTACTTC. It specifies CASSLVGSPTYEQYF.

V usage is TRBV6-8 and J usage is TRBJ1-1, with TRBD1 identical over 8 bases. The trim removed 4 bases at V and 4 bases at J, leaving 5 bases unmatched. Looked up from germline, CDR1 is MNHGY and CDR2 is SAAAGT. The CDR3 length is 14 residues. This CDR3 is CASSFDRGGTEAFF. In nucleotides, the CDR3 is TGTGCCAGCAGTTTCGACAGGGGAGGCACTGAAGCTTTCTTT.

The rearrangement uses TRBV10-2 and TRBJ1-4, with TRBD1 identical over 7 bases. V shed 0 bases, J shed 7 bases, and the junction held 8 bases outside the gene matches. Germline V gives CDR1 WSHSY, CDR2 SAAADI. This CDR3 is built from 16 residues. As DNA, the CDR3 is TGCGCCAGCAGTGAGTCGGGAGGGGGCAAAGGTGAAAAACTGTTTTTT. It encodes CASSESGGGKGEKLFF.

This clone has more than one count but fewer than ten. This chain connects TRBV6-8 to TRBJ2-3; D possibly corresponds to TRBD2 (5 bases). V lost 0 bases to trimming and J lost 7 bases, with 20 bases between them. In germline, CDR1 is MNHGY, CDR2 SAAAGT. CDR3 size: 17 residues. CDR3 protein: CASSYSQAGLGAHTQYF. The CDR3 DNA reads as TGTGCCAGCAGTTACTCGCAGGCGGGCCTGGGAGCTCATACGCAGTATTTT.

The chain couples TRBV5-1 to TRBJ1-1; D perhaps matches TRBD1 (5 bases). CDR3 length equals 14 residues. Trimming took off 4 bases at V and 1 base at J, with 11 bases between the two ends. The germline gives CDR1 SGHRS, CDR2 YFSETQ. DNA of the CDR3: TGCGCCAGCAGCCGTTTGGGGACGAACACTGAAGCTTTCTTT. Protein product: CASSRLGTNTEAFF.

V and J are TRBV9 and TRBJ2-7; D may correspond to TRBD1 or TRBD2 (6 bases each). Trimming took 5 bases from V and 2 from J, leaving 11 bases between them. The germline V gene encodes CDR1 SGDLS and CDR2 YYNGEE. The CDR3 is 13 residues long. CDR3 protein: CASSSGGPYEQYF. The CDR3 DNA follows: TGTGCCAGCAGTTCCGGGGGCCCCTACGAGCAGTACTTC.

V gene TRBV10-2 combines with J gene TRBJ2-2; D is unclear. Germline V CDR1 and CDR2: WSHSY, SAAADI. This CDR3 region has 16 residues. Trimming removed 4 bases from V and 6 bases from J, with 18 bases in between. CDR3 nucleotide sequence: TGCGCCAGCAGTGGAGTCAGCCCAAGGCGTGCCGGGGAGCTGTTTTTT. It encodes CASSGVSPRRAGELFF.

This chain links TRBV9 with TRBJ2-3; D might be TRBD2 (5 bases). The germline CDR1 and CDR2 sequences are SGDLS and YYNGEE. Trimming removed 4 bases at V and 3 bases at J, with 18 bases between. This CDR3 is built from 16 residues. CDR3 protein: CASSSNLARGTDTQYF. In DNA form, the CDR3 reads TGTGCCAGCAGCTCAAACTTAGCGCGTGGAACAGATACGCAGTATTTT.

The genes are TRBV6-8 and TRBJ2-3; D gene unclear. CDR1 is MNHGY and CDR2 is SAAAGT in the germline V gene. Between the trimmed V and J ends, which lost 2 bases and 5 bases, there was a span of 8 bases. The CDR3 consists of 13 residues. The CDR3 spells CASSYNLVDTQYF. DNA of the CDR3: TGTGCCAGCAGTTACAACCTCGTAGATACGCAGTATTTT.

This rearrangement joins TRBV11-3 to TRBJ2-7; a weak D match, TRBD1 (6 bases). Germline lookup yields CDR1 SGHNT and CDR2 YENEEA. CDR3 length: 14 residues. The V gene lost 4 bases and the J gene lost 0 bases, with 10 bases spanning the gap. CDR3 nucleotides: TGTGCCAGCAGCTCAGGGGTCTACTCCTACGAGCAGTACTTC. Translation gives CASSSGVYSYEQYF.

This clone has a handful of counts. The V call is TRBV7-6, the J call TRBJ2-7, with TRBD2 matching 11 bases. The V and J ends lost 5 bases and 7 bases, in that order; junction bases with no gene match: 7. The CDR3 is 14 amino acids. Per the germline V gene, CDR1 is SGHVS and CDR2 is FNYEAQ. CDR3 sequence: CASSPSGRLSEQYF. DNA of the CDR3: TGTGCCAGCAGCCCTAGCGGGAGGCTCTCTGAGCAGTACTTC.

This clone was observed a few times. The rearrangement uses TRBV28 and TRBJ2-1; D is perhaps TRBD1 (5 bases). Germline V lookup: CDR1 MDHEN, CDR2 SYDVKM. The CDR3 runs 16 residues. Trimming pared 3 bases from V and 6 bases from J, leaving 18 bases between. As DNA, the CDR3 is TGTGCCAGCAGTTTCGTCCTGGGGCTCCAGGGCAATGAGCAGTTCTTC. It specifies CASSFVLGLQGNEQFF.

The chain carries TRBV16 and TRBJ2-5, with D possibly being TRBD1 (5 bases). Per the germline V gene, CDR1 is KGHSY and CDR2 is FQNENV. CDR3 length equals 16 residues. V lost 1 base, J lost 4 bases, and 16 bases lay in between. The CDR3 region is CASSQWGGPQGETQYF. Here the CDR3 DNA reads TGTGCCAGCAGCCAATGGGGCGGACCGCAGGGAGAGACCCAGTACTTC.

This clone was counted only a few times. CDR3 in DNA: TGTGCCAGCAGTTACTCGCAGAACAGGGTAGAGGGCTACACCTTC. This encodes CASSYSQNRVEGYTF. V and J are TRBV6-8 and TRBJ1-2, with D perhaps matching TRBD1 (6 bases). With 0 bases removed from V and 8 bases from J, the gap between germline ends came to 16 bases. CDR3 length: 15 residues. Germline lookup yields CDR1 MNHGY and CDR2 SAAAGT.

The V call is TRBV9, the J call TRBJ1-1; no reliable D call. This CDR3 region has 13 residues. CDR1 and CDR2 from the germline V gene are SGDLS and YYNGEE. Between the trimmed V and J ends, which lost 5 bases and 0 bases, there was a span of 8 bases. The CDR3 sequence is CASRFGLNTEAFF. In DNA form, the CDR3 reads TGTGCCAGCAGGTTTGGACTGAACACTGAAGCTTTCTTT.

This chain connects TRBV11-3 to TRBJ2-2; no clear D gene. The CDR3 runs to 15 residues. V was cut by 3 bases and J by 2 bases, with 10 bases left in between. The V gene's germline CDR1 is SGHNT and CDR2 YENEEA. The CDR3 sequence is CASSLAQVNTGELFF. CDR3 in DNA: TGTGCCAGCAGCTTGGCTCAGGTTAACACCGGGGAGCTGTTTTTT.

This clone came up a few times. The V call is TRBV19, the J call TRBJ2-7, with D possibly called TRBD1 or TRBD2 (6 bases each). This CDR3 has 15 residues. V lost 3 bases and J 2 bases, leaving 14 bases between the germline ends. CDR1 is LNHDA, CDR2 SQIVND, per germline (reference sequence). The CDR3 here is CASSIGGAGAYEQYF. The CDR3 DNA follows: TGTGCCAGTAGTATCGGGGGCGCCGGAGCCTACGAGCAGTACTTC.

This clone showed up just a few times. V gene TRBV28 combines with J gene TRBJ2-3; the D gene is possibly TRBD1 (5 bases). The V gene's germline CDR1 is MDHEN and CDR2 SYDVKM. V was shortened by 8 bases and J by 2 bases, with 17 bases between the two germline ends. The CDR3 length is 15 residues. The CDR3 reads CASLGWGRPTDTQYF. In nucleotides, the CDR3 is TGTGCCAGCCTCGGGTGGGGCCGTCCCACAGATACGCAGTATTTT.

This clone has only a few counts. The chain recombines TRBV30 with TRBJ2-7; D remains unclear. With 8 bases removed from V and 2 bases from J, the gap between germline ends came to 16 bases. Germline V gives CDR1 GTSNPN, CDR2 SVGIG (reference sequence). The CDR3 has 13 amino acids. CDR3 amino acids: CAQAPGPAYEQYF. The CDR3 region has the DNA TGTGCCCAGGCCCCCGGTCCGGCCTACGAGCAGTACTTC. Together with reference TRBV30 and TRBJ2-7, the CDR3 gives the full variable domain: SQTIHQWPATLVQPVGSPLSLECTVEGTSNPNLYWYRQAAGRGLQLLFYSVGIGQISSEVPQNLSASRPQDRQFILSSKKLLLSDSGFYLCAQAPGPAYEQYFGPGTRLTVT.

The chain joins TRBV30 to TRBJ1-3; tentative D call: TRBD1 (5 bases). V was shortened by 0 bases and J by 0 bases, with 12 bases between the two germline ends. Germline-derived CDR1 and CDR2 are GTSNPN and SVGIG (reference sequence). The CDR3 extends over 16 amino acids. The CDR3 coding sequence is TGTGCCTGGAGTGTAGGTTGGGGGAACTCTGGAAACACCATATATTTT. It encodes CAWSVGWGNSGNTIYF.